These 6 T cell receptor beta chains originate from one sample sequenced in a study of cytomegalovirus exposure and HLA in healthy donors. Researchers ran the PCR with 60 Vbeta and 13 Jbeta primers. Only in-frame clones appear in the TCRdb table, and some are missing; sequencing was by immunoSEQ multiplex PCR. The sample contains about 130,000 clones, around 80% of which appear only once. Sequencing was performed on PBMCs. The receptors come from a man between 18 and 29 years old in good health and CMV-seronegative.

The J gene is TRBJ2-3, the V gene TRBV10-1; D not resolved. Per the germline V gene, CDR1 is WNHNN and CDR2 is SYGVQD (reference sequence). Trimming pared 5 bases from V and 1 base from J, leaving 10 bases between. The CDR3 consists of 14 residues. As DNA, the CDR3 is TGCGCCAGCAGTCGTCAAGCCCGCACAGATACGCAGTATTTT. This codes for CASSRQARTDTQYF.

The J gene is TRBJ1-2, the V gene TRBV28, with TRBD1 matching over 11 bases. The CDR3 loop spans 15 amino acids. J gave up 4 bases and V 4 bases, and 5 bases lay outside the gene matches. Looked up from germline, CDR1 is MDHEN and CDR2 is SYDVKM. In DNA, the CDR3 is TGTGCCAGCAGTTCCGGACAGGGGGCGGCCTATGGCTACACCTTC. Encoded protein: CASSSGQGAAYGYTF.

CDR3 loop: CAISADSFNQPQHF. The DNA of the CDR3 is TGTGCCATCAGTGCGGACAGTTTCAATCAGCCCCAGCATTTT. This chain joins TRBV10-3 and TRBJ1-5, with a weak D call TRBD1 (6 bases). Germline assignment: CDR1 ENHRY and CDR2 SYGVKD. The CDR3 extends over 14 amino acids. Trimming pared 4 bases from V and 3 bases from J, leaving 10 bases between.

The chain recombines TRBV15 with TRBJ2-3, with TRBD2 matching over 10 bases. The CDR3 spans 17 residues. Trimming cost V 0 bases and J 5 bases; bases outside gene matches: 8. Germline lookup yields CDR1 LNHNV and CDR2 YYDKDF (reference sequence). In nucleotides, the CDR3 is TGTGCCACCAGCAGAGATGGGGGTCTAGCGGGAGTAGATACGCAGTATTTT. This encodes CATSRDGGLAGVDTQYF.

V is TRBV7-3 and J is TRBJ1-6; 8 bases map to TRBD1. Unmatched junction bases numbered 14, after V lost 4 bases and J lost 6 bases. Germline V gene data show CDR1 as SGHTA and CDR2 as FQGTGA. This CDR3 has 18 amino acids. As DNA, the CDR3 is TGTGCCAGCAGCTCAACGCGTGACAGGGGCATAGCTAATTCACCCCTCCACTTT. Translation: CASSSTRDRGIANSPLHF. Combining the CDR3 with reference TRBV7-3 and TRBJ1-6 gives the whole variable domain GAGVSQTPSNKVTEKGKYVELRCDPISGHTALYWYRQSLGQGPEFLIYFQGTGAADDSGLPNDRFFAVRPEGSVSTLKIQRTERGDSAVYLCASSSTRDRGIANSPLHFGNGTRLTVT.

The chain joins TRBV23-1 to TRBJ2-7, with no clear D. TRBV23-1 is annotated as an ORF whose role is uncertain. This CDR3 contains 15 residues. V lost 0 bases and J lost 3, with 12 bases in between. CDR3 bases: TGCGCCAGCAGTCAATCTGTCAGGTGTTGCTACGAGCAGTACGTC. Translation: CASSQSVRCCYEQYV.